The clone carrying this T cell receptor beta chain was seen more than once but under ten times. Its antigen is not identified. RNA transcripts served as the template for amplifying TCR beta CDR3 regions. First-round RT-PCR targeting the TCR CDR3 was performed with the HTBI primer set. TCRdb passed the multiplex PCR reads through MiXCR, listing each CDR3 protein once. The sample records 210,000 or so distinct CDR3 sequences, roughly 18% being singletons. This record comes from a study of T cells in Graves' hyperthyroidism and ophthalmopathy. Study-wide results and caveats: The model's output predicted ophthalmopathy at a median of roughly 6 months prior to onset.

The authors took PBMCs from over 8.5 ml fresh peripheral blood. Source material: blood. This TCR was sampled from a man in his forties or fifties with Graves' hyperthyroidism.

This CDR3 reads CASSSMGGFQETQYF. In DNA form, the CDR3 reads TGTGCCAGCAGCTCCATGGGGGGGTTCCAAGAGACCCAGTACTTC. This chain joins TRBV7-3 and TRBJ2-5; 7 bases fit TRBD2. Per germline, CDR1 SGHTA and CDR2 FQGTGA. The CDR3 is 15 amino acids. V lost 4 bases and J lost 1; bases outside the gene matches: 6.